This TCR beta chain was identified during a study of cytomegalovirus exposure and HLA in healthy donors. Findings and limits, study-wide: TCR beta chains numbering some 160 were designated cytomegalovirus-associated.

The germline gives CDR1 SGHVS, CDR2 FNYEAQ. The CDR3 spans 15 residues. V was pared by 8 bases and J by 1 base, with 7 bases of the junction left unmatched. About this clone itself: Its antigen is currently unknown.

PCR amplification relied on 60 Vbeta primers (plus 13 Jbeta primers). In the source study's methods: A follow-up analysis tallied tens of millions of unique TCR beta chains, 9 million to 11 million shared. Sequencing was performed with immunoSEQ multiplex PCR; in TCRdb, only in-frame clones are kept and a portion is missing. For V, J and clone size, that table is used; D and trimming come from the DNA. Among roughly 120,000 clones listed, about four fifths were seen once. The chain combines TRBV7-6 with TRBJ2-2, with 7 bases lining up with TRBD2. The sequenced sample was PBMCs. This TCR came from a human donor in good health. The CDR3 nucleotides read TGTGCCAGCGGTCTAGCGGTTATGAACACCGGGGAGCTGTTTTTT. Translated: CASGLAVMNTGELFF.